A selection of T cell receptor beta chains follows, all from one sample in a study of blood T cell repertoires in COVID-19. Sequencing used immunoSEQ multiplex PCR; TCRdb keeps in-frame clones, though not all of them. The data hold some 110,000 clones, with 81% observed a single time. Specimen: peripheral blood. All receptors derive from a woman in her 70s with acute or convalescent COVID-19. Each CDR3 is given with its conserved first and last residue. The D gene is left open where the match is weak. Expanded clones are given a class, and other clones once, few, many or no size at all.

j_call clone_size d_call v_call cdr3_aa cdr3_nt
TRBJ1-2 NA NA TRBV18 CASSPSGDYGYTF TGTGCCAGCTCACCATCAGGGGACTATGGCTACACCTTC
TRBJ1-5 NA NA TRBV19 CASSSTLNQPQHF TGTGCCAGTAGTTCCACTCTTAATCAGCCCCAGCATTTT
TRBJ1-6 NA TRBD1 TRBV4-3 CASSQEGGTGNSPLHF TGCGCCAGCAGCCAAGAGGGAGGGACAGGGAATTCACCCCTCCACTTT
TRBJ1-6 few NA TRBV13 CASSPAGSSYNSPLHF TGTGCCAGCAGCCCCGCCGGGAGCTCCTATAATTCACCCCTCCACTTT
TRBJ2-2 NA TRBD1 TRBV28 CASSSWTGNTGELFF TGTGCCAGCAGTTCTTGGACAGGGAACACCGGGGAGCTGTTTTTT
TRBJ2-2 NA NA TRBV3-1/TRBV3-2 CASSSTLETGELFF TGTGCCAGCAGTTCCACCCTAGAGACCGGGGAGCTGTTTTTT
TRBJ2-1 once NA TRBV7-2 CASSRLGRDEQFF TGTGCCAGCAGCCGACTGGGGCGCGATGAGCAGTTCTTC
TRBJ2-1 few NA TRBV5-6 CASSPVSYNEQFF TGTGCCAGCAGCCCCGTGTCCTACAATGAGCAGTTCTTC
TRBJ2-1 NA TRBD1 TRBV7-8 CASSLYQGDYNEQFF TGTGCCAGCAGCTTATACCAGGGGGATTACAATGAGCAGTTCTTC
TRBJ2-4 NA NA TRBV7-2 CASSRPGILGKNIQYF TGTGCCAGCAGCCGTCCCGGGATATTAGGCAAAAACATTCAGTACTTC
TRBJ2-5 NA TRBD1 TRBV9 CASSEGQQETQYF TGTGCCAGCAGCGAGGGACAGCAAGAGACCCAGTACTTC
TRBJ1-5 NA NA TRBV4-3 CASSPLVYSNQPQHF TGCGCCAGCAGCCCCCTTGTATATAGCAATCAGCCCCAGCATTTT
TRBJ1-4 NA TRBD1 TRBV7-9 CASSRQGGATNEKLFF TGTGCCAGCAGCCGACAGGGAGGTGCAACTAATGAAAAACTGTTTTTT
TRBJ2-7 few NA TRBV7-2 CASSLATSGQYF TGTGCCAGCAGCTTAGCGACGAGCGGGCAGTACTTC
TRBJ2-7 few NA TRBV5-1 CASSLRQGEEQYF TGCGCCAGCAGCTTGCGGCAGGGCGAAGAGCAGTACTTC
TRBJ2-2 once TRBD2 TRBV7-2 CASSLALSGVGELFF TGTGCCAGCAGCTTAGCGCTTAGCGGGGTCGGGGAGCTGTTTTTT
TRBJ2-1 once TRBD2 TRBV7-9 CASSLVPVAGVSYEQFF TGTGCCAGCAGTCTCGTTCCGGTAGCGGGAGTATCCTATGAGCAGTTCTTC
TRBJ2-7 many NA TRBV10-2 CASSEGLTFYEQYF TGCGCCAGCAGTGAGGGGCTAACTTTCTACGAGCAGTACTTC
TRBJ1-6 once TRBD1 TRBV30 CAWRRGTANSPLHF TGTGCCTGGCGACGTGGGACAGCCAATTCACCCCTCCACTTT
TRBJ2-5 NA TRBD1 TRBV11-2 CASSLSFRAGGQETQYF TGTGCCAGCAGCTTATCTTTTCGGGCAGGGGGACAAGAGACCCAGTACTTC
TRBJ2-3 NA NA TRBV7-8 CASSPSTDTQYF TGTGCCAGCAGCCCTAGCACAGATACGCAGTATTTT
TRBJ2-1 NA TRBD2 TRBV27 CASRGLARNEQFF TGTGCCAGCAGGGGACTAGCACGGAATGAGCAGTTCTTC
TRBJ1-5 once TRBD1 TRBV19 CASSSNRGGLSAQHF TGTGCCAGTAGTTCAAACAGGGGGGGACTGTCAGCCCAGCATTTT
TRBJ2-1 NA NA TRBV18 CASSPPFRQGEQFF TGTGCCAGCTCACCACCGTTTAGGCAGGGAGAGCAGTTCTTC
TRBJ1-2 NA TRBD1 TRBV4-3 CASSQQGGDGYTF TGCGCCAGCAGCCAACAAGGGGGCGACGGCTACACCTTC
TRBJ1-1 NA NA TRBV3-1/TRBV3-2 CASSQVRMTEAFF TGTGCCAGCAGCCAAGTGAGGATGACTGAAGCTTTCTTT
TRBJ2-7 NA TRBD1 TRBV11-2 CASSPTGTGYEQYF TGTGCCAGCAGCCCTACCGGGACAGGGTACGAGCAGTACTTC
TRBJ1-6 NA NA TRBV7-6 CASSLQGSPRNSPLHF TGTGCCAGCAGCTTACAGGGCAGTCCGAGGAATTCACCCCTCCACTTT
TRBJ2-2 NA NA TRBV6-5 CASKVRGFGELFF TGTGCCAGCAAGGTCCGGGGGTTCGGGGAGCTGTTTTTT
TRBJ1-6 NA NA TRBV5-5 CASSLVDSNSPLHF TGTGCCAGCAGCTTGGTTGACAGCAATTCACCCCTCCACTTT
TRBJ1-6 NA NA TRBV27 CASSLLQGRLGTSPLHF TGTGCCAGCAGTTTACTGCAGGGGCGATTGGGGACTTCACCCCTCCACTTT